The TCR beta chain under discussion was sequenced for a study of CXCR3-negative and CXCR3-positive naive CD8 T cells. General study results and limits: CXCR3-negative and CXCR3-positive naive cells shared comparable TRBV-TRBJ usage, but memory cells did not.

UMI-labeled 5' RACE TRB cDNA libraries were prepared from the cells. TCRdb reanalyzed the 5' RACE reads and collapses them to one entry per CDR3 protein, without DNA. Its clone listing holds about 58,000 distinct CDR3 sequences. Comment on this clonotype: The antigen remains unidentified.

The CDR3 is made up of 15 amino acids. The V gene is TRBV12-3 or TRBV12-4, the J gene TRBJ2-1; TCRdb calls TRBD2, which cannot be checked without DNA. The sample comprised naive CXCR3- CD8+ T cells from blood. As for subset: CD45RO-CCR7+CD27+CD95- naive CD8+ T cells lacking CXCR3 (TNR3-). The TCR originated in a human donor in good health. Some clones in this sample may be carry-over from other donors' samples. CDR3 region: CASRGGQDTYNEQFF.